One and the same sample provided the 3 T cell receptor beta chains below, sequenced in a study of CD8+ T cells in alopecia areata. Isolated RNA was reverse transcribed into cDNA used as the sequencing template. Libraries were prepared by immunoSEQ multiplex PCR; TCRdb keeps only in-frame clonotypes and omits some of them. The table lists approximately 280,000 clones, roughly 64% of them singletons, with roughly 1.8% in the top ten. Treatment reported: oral pan-JAK inhibitor, 5-10 mg twice daily. The starting material was CD4+ T cells sorted from blood, obtained at week 24, from a patient treated with tofacitinib. Receptors were obtained from a human donor with alopecia areata.

The rearrangement links TRBV28 to TRBJ2-3, with D unresolved. This CDR3 contains 14 residues. V was trimmed by 5 bases and J by 14 bases, leaving 23 bases between them. Per germline, CDR1 MDHEN and CDR2 SYDVKM. Written as DNA, the CDR3 is TGTGCCAGCAGTCCCCTCGAGGTAACCTCCGGGTGGTATTTT. Protein sequence: CASSPLEVTSGWYF.

The J gene is TRBJ2-1, the V gene TRBV4-3, with D unclear. The CDR3 runs to 21 residues. V dropped 1 base and J dropped 8 bases, with 33 bases sitting between them. The V gene's germline CDR1 is LGHNA and CDR2 YSLEER. This CDR3 is CASSQVLFSPAALWHVDEQFF. Written as DNA, the CDR3 is TGCGCCAGCAGCCAAGTCCTTTTCTCTCCCGCGGCCCTTTGGCACGTGGATGAGCAGTTCTTC.

CDR3 coding DNA: TGTGCCAGCAGGGCAGCCCCCAAAAACATTCAGTACTTC. It is translated as CASRAAPKNIQYF. V is TRBV5-8 and J is TRBJ2-4; D not resolved. With 5 bases removed from V and 2 bases from J, the gap between germline ends came to 8 bases. CDR1 and CDR2 (germline): SGHTS, YDEGEE. This CDR3 region has 13 residues.